The 4 T cell receptor beta chains presented below share a single source sample, sequenced in a study of PD-1 blockade in classical Hodgkin lymphoma. Method: immunoSEQ multiplex PCR; TCRdb's copy keeps in-frame clones and lacks some. The sample comprises 3,000 to 4,500 clones, around three quarters of which are singletons, and roughly 34% rests with the top ten. The time point is: cycle 4 day 1 (C4D1), after 6 weeks of nivolumab. The patients all showed relapse after autologous stem cell transplantation, while their brentuximab vedotin exposure varied. It was by magnetic negative selection that CD8+ T cells were isolated from thawed PBMCs. Material: CD8+ T cells from blood, obtained before the fourth cycle of nivolumab. The receptors come from a human donor with classical Hodgkin lymphoma.

The chain links TRBV9 to TRBJ2-2, with D tentatively TRBD1 (6 bases). V dropped 4 bases and J dropped 5 bases, with 18 bases sitting between them. Germline loops: CDR1 SGDLS, CDR2 YYNGEE. This CDR3 is 16 amino acids long. In DNA, the CDR3 is TGTGCCAGCAGCTTTAACAGGGCCCAAGGGACCGGGGAGCTGTTTTTT. It yields the protein CASSFNRAQGTGELFF. Drawing the rest from reference TRBV9 and TRBJ2-2, the complete variable domain is DSGVTQTPKHLITATGQRVTLRCSPRSGDLSVYWYQQSLDQGLQFLIQYYNGEERAKGNILERFSAQQFPDLHSELNLSSLELGDSALYFCASSFNRAQGTGELFFGEGSRLTVL.

J is TRBJ2-1 and V is TRBV10-2; D is undetermined. Trimming took 3 bases from V and 4 from J, leaving 7 bases between them. The germline gives CDR1 WSHSY, CDR2 SAAADI. This CDR3 comprises 13 residues. The CDR3 DNA sequence: TGCGCCAGCAGTGAAACCCCGTACAATGAGCAGTTCTTC. Residues: CASSETPYNEQFF.

This chain uses TRBV4-1 with TRBJ2-7; 11 bases match TRBD2. Germline V gene sequence: CDR1 MGHRA, CDR2 YSYEKL. The CDR3 sequence is 16 residues long. Trimming at V came to 3 bases and at J to 4 bases, leaving 8 bases not matched to a gene. Here the CDR3 reads CASSHGLAGRNYEQYF. The CDR3 region has the DNA TGCGCCAGCAGCCATGGACTAGCGGGCCGTAATTACGAGCAGTACTTC.

The chain joins TRBV4-1 to TRBJ1-4, with D unclear. The V end was cut by 2 bases, the J end by 8 bases, with 12 bases between. Germline CDR1 reads MGHRA; CDR2 reads YSYEKL. The CDR3 length is 14 residues. The CDR3 coding sequence is TGCGCCAGCAGCCAAAGAGCGCGGTGGGAAAAACTGTTTTTT. It is translated as CASSQRARWEKLFF.